This T cell receptor (beta chain) was recovered during a study of cytotoxic CD8 clonotypes in ibrutinib-treated CLL. Sequencing was performed with immunoSEQ multiplex PCR; in TCRdb, only in-frame clones are kept and a portion is missing. The table lists some 200,000 clones, over 60% of them singletons, with roughly an eighth in the top ten. V lost 7 bases and J lost 2, with 11 bases in between. The germline CDR1 and CDR2 sequences are LNHDA and SQIVND (reference sequence). CDR3 length: 13 amino acids. Sequencing used PBMCs, obtained after 24 months of ibrutinib treatment. The TCR originated in a human donor with chronic lymphocytic leukemia. This chain connects TRBV19 to TRBJ1-2, with a tentative D call TRBD1 (6 bases). The CDR3 region is CASNRDENYGYTF. As DNA, the CDR3 is TGTGCCAGTAACAGGGACGAGAACTATGGCTACACCTTC.